Each of the 21 T cell receptor beta chains below was sequenced from the same sample in a study of T cells in Graves' hyperthyroidism and ophthalmopathy. RNA transcripts gave rise to amplified TCR beta CDR3 regions. Using the HTBI primer set, a first-round RT-PCR was run on the TCR CDR3. In TCRdb, the multiplex PCR reads were re-called with MiXCR into one record per CDR3 protein. The sample includes about 530,000 distinct CDR3 sequences, roughly 18% of them seen just once. Sequencing was done on a sample of blood. The receptors come from a woman aged 18-35 years with Graves' ophthalmopathy.

This clonotype has a count of ten or more. The chain combines TRBV6-2 or TRBV6-3 with TRBJ1-1, with TRBD1 as a possible D gene (6 bases). The CDR3 is made up of 18 amino acids. CDR1 and CDR2 (germline): MNHEY, SVGEGT. V lost 6 bases to trimming and J lost 2 bases, with 25 bases between them. The CDR3 DNA is TGTGCCAGCAGCCTCCATATACCGCCGACAGGAACTAACACTGAAGCTTTCTTT. Translation: CASSLHIPPTGTNTEAFF.

The table lists this clonotype with many counts. The chain recombines TRBV28 with TRBJ2-3; D not resolved. Germline CDR1 reads MDHEN; CDR2 reads SYDVKM. Trimming shortened V by 6 bases and J by 2 bases, and 18 bases separated the two germline ends. The CDR3 sequence is 16 residues long. The chain's CDR3 is CASSPPWSGYTDTQYF. DNA of the CDR3: TGTGCCAGCAGCCCACCGTGGTCGGGTTACACAGATACGCAGTATTTT.

This clonotype was seen at least ten times. V gene TRBV2 combines with J gene TRBJ1-5; maybe TRBD1 (6 bases). The germline V gene has CDR1 SNHLY and CDR2 FYNNEI. Trimming took off 4 bases at V and 0 bases at J, with 10 bases between the two ends. This CDR3 comprises 15 residues. The DNA for the CDR3 is TGTGCCAGCAGTGCCAGGGGTGGTAGCAATCAGCCCCAGCATTTT. It codes for CASSARGGSNQPQHF. The complete variable domain, with remaining parts taken from reference TRBV2 and TRBJ1-5, reads EPEVTQTPSHQVTQMGQEVILRCVPISNHLYFYWYRQILGQKVEFLVSFYNNEISEKSEIFDDQFSVERPDGSNFTLKIRSTKLEDSAMYFCASSARGGSNQPQHFGDGTRLSIL.

At least ten counts were recorded for this clonotype. V is TRBV11-1 and J is TRBJ2-1; D possibly corresponds to TRBD1 (7 bases). The CDR3 consists of 18 residues. Per germline, CDR1 SGHAT and CDR2 FQDESV (reference sequence). V was shortened by 4 bases and J by 0 bases, with 19 bases between the two germline ends. The CDR3 DNA sequence: TGTGCCAGCAGCTCTCGGGAGACGACAGGGAGCTCCTACAATGAGCAGTTCTTC. It encodes CASSSRETTGSSYNEQFF.

This clonotype was seen at least ten times. The chain joins TRBV12-3 or TRBV12-4 to TRBJ2-5; the D call may be TRBD1 or TRBD2 (6 bases each). The CDR3 has 15 amino acids. With 5 bases removed from V and 4 bases from J, the gap between germline ends came to 17 bases. CDR3 sequence reads: CASSPEGGGGETQYF. The CDR3 nucleotides read TGTGCCAGCAGTCCTGAGGGGGGTGGAGGAGAGACCCAGTACTTC.

The chain has TRBV5-1 and TRBJ1-2; 7 positions match TRBD1. Per germline, CDR1 SGHRS and CDR2 YFSETQ. The CDR3 sequence is 13 residues long. Trimming cost V 3 bases and J 7 bases; bases outside gene matches: 6. The CDR3 sequence is CASSYGQEGGYTF. CDR3 nucleotide sequence: TGCGCCAGCAGCTATGGACAGGAGGGTGGCTACACCTTC.

Many counts were recorded for this clonotype. V and J are TRBV20-1 and TRBJ1-1; 9 bases line up with TRBD1. V shed 1 base, J shed 5 bases, and the junction held 8 bases outside the gene matches. The CDR3 covers 15 residues. Germline V lookup: CDR1 DFQATT, CDR2 SNEGSKA (reference sequence). The CDR3 region has the DNA TGCAGTGCTAGAGGGGACAGGGCGGATAGGACTGAAGCTTTCTTT. Its translation is CSARGDRADRTEAFF.

The chain carries TRBV6-2 or TRBV6-3 and TRBJ1-2; D not certain. The germline CDR1 and CDR2 sequences are MNHEY and SVGEGT. V lost 0 bases and J lost 8, with 10 bases in between. This CDR3 spans 13 amino acids. Here the CDR3 reads CASSYSTKWGYTF. The CDR3 DNA is TGTGCCAGCAGTTACTCAACGAAATGGGGCTACACCTTC.

This clonotype came up a few times. This chain joins TRBV27 and TRBJ2-6; 7 bases align to TRBD1. This CDR3 is built from 16 residues. Germline V gives CDR1 MNHEY, CDR2 SMNVEV (reference sequence). Trimming took 5 bases from V and 0 from J; bases not matched to a gene: 4. The CDR3 bases are TGTGCCAGCAGTAGACAGGGATACTCTGGGGCCAACGTCCTGACTTTC. Its translation is CASSRQGYSGANVLTF.

This clonotype was seen a few times. This chain uses TRBV30 with TRBJ2-1; D is undetermined. This CDR3 comprises 13 residues. The V end lost 0 bases, the J end lost 8 bases, and 11 bases lay between the germline ends. Germline CDR1 is GTSNPN and CDR2 is SVGIG (reference sequence). The CDR3 sequence is CAWSVSGGYEQFF. Here the CDR3 DNA reads TGTGCCTGGAGTGTCAGTGGCGGCTATGAGCAGTTCTTC.

This clonotype appeared a few times. The chain combines TRBV6-5 with TRBJ2-5, with D uncertain. CDR1 is MNHEY, CDR2 SVGAGI, per germline. CDR3 size: 15 residues. Trimming stripped 0 bases from V and 3 bases from J, with 11 bases between. CDR3 DNA: TGTGCCAGCAGTTACTCTACGAGAACCGAAGAGACCCAGTACTTC. It is translated as CASSYSTRTEETQYF.

This clonotype came up many times. The V and J genes are TRBV2 and TRBJ2-3; D ambiguous. Germline V lookup: CDR1 SNHLY, CDR2 FYNNEI. V lost 2 bases to trimming and J lost 0 bases, with 9 bases between them. There are 15 residues in the CDR3. CDR3 in amino acids: CASSERRSSTDTQYF. In nucleotides, the CDR3 is TGTGCCAGCAGTGAAAGGAGATCTAGCACAGATACGCAGTATTTT.

The chain recombines TRBV7-9 with TRBJ2-1; 8 nucleotides match TRBD2. The V gene end was trimmed by 4 bases and the J gene end by 0 bases; junction bases not matched to a gene: 5. Per the germline V gene, CDR1 is SEHNR and CDR2 is FQNEAQ (reference sequence). The CDR3 is 16 amino acids. CDR3 coding DNA: TGTGCCAGCAGCTACTTAGCGGGGAGCTCCTACAATGAGCAGTTCTTC. As protein: CASSYLAGSSYNEQFF.

This clonotype was found many times. This chain links TRBV24-1 with TRBJ1-5, with 8 bases that match TRBD1. V gave up 3 bases and J gave up 6 bases; unmatched junction bases: 12. The CDR3 is 17 residues long. The germline CDR1 and CDR2 sequences are KGHDR and SFDVKD. The CDR3 region has the DNA TGTGCCACCAGTGATACCGGACAGGGCTTGGGAAGTCAGCCCCAGCATTTT. Its protein product is CATSDTGQGLGSQPQHF.

The rearrangement joins TRBV13 to TRBJ1-2; D is unclear. This CDR3 region has 14 residues. Germline CDR1 PRHDT, CDR2 FYEKMQ (reference sequence). Trimming removed 5 bases from V and 8 bases from J, with 18 bases in between. The CDR3 spells CASSPSLGANGYTF. The DNA of the CDR3 is TGTGCCAGCAGCCCAAGCCTAGGAGCTAACGGCTACACCTTC. Based on the CDR3 plus reference TRBV13 and TRBJ1-2, the full variable domain is AAGVIQSPRHLIKEKRETATLKCYPIPRHDTVYWYQQGPGQDPQFLISFYEKMQSDKGSIPDRFSAQQFSDYHSELNMSSLELGDSALYFCASSPSLGANGYTFGSGTRLTVV.

As concerns this clonotype: Mismatch with germline at one junction end may stem from a read error. J is TRBJ2-1 and V is TRBV9, with a tentative D call TRBD1 (6 bases). CDR1 is SGDLS and CDR2 is YYNGEE in the germline V gene. CDR3 length: 16 residues. CDR3: CASSVDQRPHRDEQFF. The DNA for the CDR3 is TGCGCCAGCAGCGTAGATCAGAGGCCCCACAGGGATGAGCAGTTCTTC. The full variable domain, completed using reference TRBV9 and TRBJ2-1, is DSGVTQTPKHLITATGQRVTLRCSPRSGDLSVYWYQQSLDQGLQFLIQYYNGEERAKGNILERFSAQQFPDLHSELNLSSLELGDSALYFCASSVDQRPHRDEQFFGPGTRLTVL.

This clonotype was seen many times. This chain links TRBV5-5 with TRBJ2-7; 10 bases fit TRBD2. Germline V gene data show CDR1 as SGHKS and CDR2 as YYEKEE (reference sequence). The J segment lost 2 bases and the V segment lost 2 bases, leaving 7 bases of the junction unmatched. The CDR3 extends over 16 amino acids. CDR3 in DNA: TGTGCCAGCAGCTTCTCCCCTAGCGGGAGACCCTACGAGCAGTACTTC. It is translated as CASSFSPSGRPYEQYF.

The rearrangement uses TRBV5-1 and TRBJ2-5; 7 nucleotides align to TRBD1. The CDR3 is 16 residues long. Germline V lookup: CDR1 SGHRS, CDR2 YFSETQ. V lost 4 bases and J lost 0; bases outside the gene matches: 9. The CDR3 loop is CASSDNRGQYQETQYF. DNA for the CDR3: TGCGCCAGCAGCGACAACAGGGGACAGTACCAAGAGACCCAGTACTTC.

This clonotype was seen at least ten times. This sequence joins TRBV7-2 and TRBJ2-1; D gene unclear. The CDR3 extends over 14 amino acids. V was clipped by 1 base and J by 2 bases, with 6 bases between them. Germline CDR1 SGHTA, CDR2 FQGNSA. The CDR3 coding sequence is TGTGCCAGCAGCTTAGGGCAGCCCTACAATGAGCAGTTCTTC. Translation: CASSLGQPYNEQFF.

The rearrangement links TRBV5-6 to TRBJ1-5, with TRBD1 matching over 8 bases. Germline trimming cut 4 bases from V and 7 bases from J; bases unmatched to any gene: 10. Germline CDR1 reads SGHDT; CDR2 reads YYEEEE. The CDR3 runs 15 residues. This CDR3 reads CASSRGTGGRQPQHF. CDR3 DNA sequence: TGTGCCAGCAGCCGAGGAACAGGGGGTAGGCAGCCCCAGCATTTT.

The chain combines TRBV7-2 with TRBJ2-5; D is unclear. The length of the CDR3 is 13 residues. The germline CDR1 and CDR2 sequences are SGHTA and FQGNSA. V was clipped by 3 bases and J by 3 bases, with 8 bases between them. The CDR3, as DNA: TGTGCCAGCAGCTTCTACACAAAAGAGACCCAGTACTTC. This codes for CASSFYTKETQYF.